This T cell receptor (beta chain) appears in the sequencing data of a study of T cell changes during pregnancy in multiple sclerosis. Using immunoSEQ multiplex PCR, the repertoire was profiled, and TCRdb retains in-frame clones only, with some absent. The sample has around 100,000 clones; 90% to 95% are singletons. The specimen was peripheral blood, collected after pregnancy. The receptor was isolated from a female donor with multiple sclerosis, enrolled in a pregnancy study.

The CDR3 nucleotides are TGTGCCAGCAGCTTAAGGGGGTCTGGCACAGATACGCAGTATTTT. This codes for CASSLRGSGTDTQYF. This sequence joins TRBV7-6 and TRBJ2-3; tentative D call: TRBD1 (6 bases). The V end lost 2 bases, the J end lost 1 base, and 10 bases lay between the germline ends. CDR1 is SGHVS, CDR2 FNYEAQ, per germline. The CDR3 has 15 residues.